A single sample is the source of the 17 T cell receptor beta chains below, sequenced in a study of metastatic and nonmetastatic thyroid tumors (dated by TCRdb to the early 2020s). The library was prepared using PCR. Sequenced using an Illumina HiSeq 4000. TCRdb's own reprocessing of the public reads used fastp at Q25 and MiXCR and kept productive beta chains. The sample data list around 20,000 clones, and approximately 11% of these were observed just once. Clones ranked in the top ten supply 25% to 30% of the sample. No patient had received any treatment before thyroid surgery. Sequencing was carried out using blood. The receptor set was obtained from a female donor with papillary thyroid cancer or a benign thyroid nodule (not recorded which). Some clones in this sample may be carry-over from other donors' samples.

This clone came up many times. The CDR3 sequence is CSVVLQRAPYEQYF. The CDR3 nucleotides are TGCAGCGTTGTCCTTCAGAGGGCCCCATACGAGCAGTACTTC. The J gene is TRBJ2-7, the V gene TRBV29-1; tentative D call: TRBD2 (5 bases). Germline assignment: CDR1 SQVTM and CDR2 ANQGSEA. The CDR3 covers 14 residues. V lost 4 bases and J lost 4, with 17 bases in between.

This clone came up many times. The chain couples TRBV10-3 to TRBJ2-1, with unresolved D. Between the trimmed V and J ends, which lost 2 bases and 4 bases, there was a span of 12 bases. Germline values: CDR1 ENHRY, CDR2 SYGVKD. CDR3 length equals 15 residues. CDR3 nucleotide sequence: TGTGCCATCAGTGAGGAGACCAAAACTTACAATGAGCAGTTCTTC. Its translation is CAISEETKTYNEQFF.

By sample share, this clone is medium-sized. The chain is built from TRBV6-1 and TRBJ1-5, with TRBD1 matching 9 bases. This CDR3 is 17 amino acids long. The V gene end was trimmed by 6 bases and the J gene end by 1 base; junction bases not matched to a gene: 10. CDR1 and CDR2 from the germline V gene are MNHNS and SASEGT. CDR3 residues: CASRATGGAWSNQPQHF. CDR3 nucleotides: TGTGCCAGCAGGGCTACAGGGGGCGCCTGGAGCAATCAGCCCCAGCATTTT.

This chain joins TRBV12-3 or TRBV12-4 and TRBJ2-7; TRBD2 matches 10 bases. This CDR3 has 14 residues. Germline trimming cut 2 bases from V and 6 bases from J; bases unmatched to any gene: 4. This CDR3 is CASSLLAGVGEQYF. For the CDR3, the DNA is TGTGCCAGCAGTTTACTAGCGGGAGTGGGCGAGCAGTACTTC.

This clone was seen repeatedly, ten times or more. This chain uses TRBV5-4 with TRBJ2-7; 13 nucleotides agree with TRBD2. The trim removed 3 bases at V and 0 bases at J, leaving 9 bases unmatched. The CDR3 covers 18 residues. Germline values: CDR1 SGHNT, CDR2 YYREEE (reference sequence). The CDR3 is CASSWSGLAGFSSYEQYF. Written as DNA, the CDR3 is TGTGCCAGCAGCTGGTCGGGACTAGCGGGGTTCAGCTCCTACGAGCAGTACTTC.

The table lists this clone with many counts. One end of the junction does not line up with germline, which may come from a read error. This chain links TRBV6-2 or TRBV6-3 with TRBJ2-2; D is unclear. Germline V CDR1 and CDR2: MNHEY, SVGEGT. This CDR3 is 12 amino acids long. CDR3 sequence reads: CASSYSTEELFF. The DNA for the CDR3 is TGTGCCAGCAGTTACTCTACCGAGGAGCTGTTTTTT.

In its sample, this clone was seen many times. The chain joins TRBV24-1 to TRBJ2-2, with 8 bases fitting TRBD2. Unmatched junction bases numbered 3, after V lost 6 bases and J lost 1 base. Germline CDR1 KGHDR, CDR2 SFDVKD. This CDR3 has 15 amino acids. The chain's CDR3 is CATSKLAGNTGELFF. CDR3 DNA sequence: TGTGCCACCAGTAAGCTAGCGGGGAACACCGGGGAGCTGTTTTTT.

This clone occurred many times. This chain connects TRBV5-6 to TRBJ2-3; tentative D call: TRBD2 (5 bases). CDR1 and CDR2 from the germline V gene are SGHDT and YYEEEE. The ends were cut back, 0 bases at V and 4 bases at J, with 15 bases in the middle. This CDR3 region has 16 residues. CDR3 in DNA: TGTGCCAGCAGCTTGGCCTTGTGGGAGTGGGCAGATACGCAGTATTTT. It translates to CASSLALWEWADTQYF. Full variable domain (remainder filled in from reference TRBV5-6 and TRBJ2-3): DAGVTQSPTHLIKTRGQQVTLRCSPKSGHDTVSWYQQALGQGPQFIFQYYEEEERQRGNFPDRFSGHQFPNYSSELNVNALLLGDSALYLCASSLALWEWADTQYFGPGTRLTVL.

Only a few counts were recorded for this clone. A read error may explain this, as a much larger clone is one base away. The sample has other DNA sequences that encode this CDR3 too. The chain has TRBV5-1 and TRBJ2-1, with 7 positions matching TRBD1. Germline V gene data show CDR1 as SGHRS and CDR2 as YFSETQ. This CDR3 has 14 residues. Trimming removed 0 bases from V and 7 bases from J; junction bases left unmatched: 4. The DNA for the CDR3 is TGCGCCAGCAGCTTGGGACAGGGCCTTAATGAGCAGTTCTTC. Translating gives CASSLGQGLNEQFF.

This clone was picked up a small number of times. This chain connects TRBV4-2 to TRBJ2-2; 11 bases fit TRBD2. Trimming took 6 bases from V and 0 from J; bases not matched to a gene: 9. The CDR3 has 18 residues. Germline V gives CDR1 LGHNA, CDR2 YNFKEQ. The CDR3 loop is CASRRGLAAPSNTGELFF. As DNA, the CDR3 is TGTGCCAGCAGAAGGGGACTAGCGGCCCCATCGAACACCGGGGAGCTGTTTTTT.

This clone was seen a handful of times. A much larger clonotype is one base distant, so this may be a read error. V is TRBV7-2 and J is TRBJ1-2, with D possibly TRBD1 on 6 matching bases. The CDR3 extends over 15 amino acids. Deletions cut 3 bases from V and 8 bases from J, with 19 bases between. Per germline, CDR1 SGHTA and CDR2 FQGNSA. CDR3 residues: CASSFVGDTYVGYTF. The CDR3 DNA follows: TGTGCCAGCAGCTTTGTAGGGGACACCTATGTCGGCTACACCTTC.

This chain links TRBV7-9 with TRBJ2-3; maybe TRBD2 (6 bases). Trimming pared 6 bases from V and 5 bases from J, leaving 12 bases between. Germline V gene lookup returns CDR1 SEHNR and CDR2 FQNEAQ (reference sequence). The CDR3 runs to 13 residues. CDR3 region: CASSKPGLDTQYF. The CDR3 DNA reads TGTGCCAGCAGTAAGCCGGGACTAGATACGCAGTATTTT.

V usage is TRBV7-9 and J usage is TRBJ2-7, with TRBD2 as a possible D gene (6 bases). The CDR3 length is 13 residues. The V and J ends lost 2 bases and 6 bases respectively, with 11 bases between them. Germline CDR1 and CDR2: SEHNR and FQNEAQ (reference sequence). CDR3 residues: CASSLSEGGEQYF. DNA for the CDR3: TGTGCCAGCAGCTTATCTGAGGGAGGCGAGCAGTACTTC.

This clone has at least ten counts. The chain employs TRBV27 and TRBJ2-1; 7 positions agree with TRBD2. V was pared by 2 bases and J by 8 bases, with 9 bases of the junction left unmatched. The CDR3 consists of 15 residues. Germline V gene data show CDR1 as MNHEY and CDR2 as SMNVEV (reference sequence). CDR3 DNA sequence: TGTGCCAGCAGTTTAGGGGGGGAGGGCCGCTATGAGCAGTTCTTC. It specifies CASSLGGEGRYEQFF.

The chain couples TRBV28 to TRBJ1-5; D unclear. The V gene's germline CDR1 is MDHEN and CDR2 SYDVKM. The V and J ends lost 3 bases and 1 base respectively, with 7 bases between them. This CDR3 is built from 14 residues. The CDR3, as DNA: TGTGCCAGCAGTTTCCTGGACAGCAATCAGCCCCAGCATTTT. Encoded protein: CASSFLDSNQPQHF.

This clone appeared many times. V usage is TRBV4-1 and J usage is TRBJ2-7, with 7 bases that match TRBD1. Germline V CDR1 and CDR2: MGHRA, YSYEKL. The length of the CDR3 is 17 residues. J was trimmed by 4 bases and V by 2 bases; bases with no gene match: 14. CDR3 loop: CASSQPTGTVGTYEQYF. Here the CDR3 DNA reads TGCGCCAGCAGCCAACCCACTGGGACAGTCGGAACTTACGAGCAGTACTTC.

This clone was observed at least ten times. CDR3 nucleotides: TGCAGTGCTAGAGCCAGTCTTAGCGGGAGCTGGAACGAGCAGTACTTC. This sequence encodes CSARASLSGSWNEQYF. V and J are TRBV20-1 and TRBJ2-7; 9 bases line up with TRBD2. Per germline, CDR1 DFQATT and CDR2 SNEGSKA (reference sequence). CDR3 length equals 16 residues. Germline trimming cut 1 base from V and 5 bases from J; bases unmatched to any gene: 12.